This TCR beta chain appears in the sequencing data of a study of blood T cell repertoires in COVID-19. As for the study in general: From the United States, Italy and Spain came samples of acute and convalescent COVID-19.

Germline-derived CDR1 and CDR2 are SGDLS and YYNGEE. Germline trimming cut 1 base from V and 2 bases from J; bases unmatched to any gene: 5. The CDR3 extends over 16 amino acids. Some clones are missing from TCRdb's copy, which holds only in-frame ones; the method was immunoSEQ multiplex PCR. This table has about 24,000 clones, approximately 75% appearing once. The sample was peripheral blood. This receptor was taken from a woman between 65 and 79 years old with COVID-19, enrolled during active disease. The chain couples TRBV9 to TRBJ1-3; 8 nucleotides line up with TRBD1. The CDR3 DNA is TGTGCCAGCAGCGTAAGGTCACAGGGGGCTGGAAACACCATATATTTT. Amino acids: CASSVRSQGAGNTIYF.